This T cell receptor beta chain is drawn from a study of vaccination and CD4 T cells after COVID-19. Overall study results and limits: A comparatively limited set of convalescent patients was examined, with no early post-infection timepoints.

The Oncomine TCR Beta short-read assay sequenced DNA from cultured CD4+ T cells. TCRdb processed the PCR reads anew with MiXCR; each CDR3 protein has one entry. The table shows 15,000 to 20,000 distinct CDR3 sequences, with roughly 56% occurring only once. This clonotype has just a few counts. Its antigen is unknown. This sample's treatment: roughly 10-day PBMC culture with coronavirus spike peptide pools or control peptides (ViraFEST assay). Trimming pared 6 bases from V and 0 bases from J, leaving 13 bases between. The CDR3 has 14 amino acids. The germline V gene has CDR1 DFQATT and CDR2 SNEGSKA (reference sequence).

This chain links TRBV20-1 with TRBJ2-3; D possibly corresponds to TRBD2 (5 bases). The material sequenced was CD4+ T cells from blood, cultured in vitro. This clonotype was obtained from a human donor who had recovered from COVID-19. The CDR3, as DNA: TGCAGTGCCCAGAGCGGTACTAGCACAGATACGCAGTATTTT. It specifies CSAQSGTSTDTQYF.